The 9 T cell receptor beta chains reported below all come from one sample, sequenced in a study of blood T cell repertoires in COVID-19. The assay was immunoSEQ multiplex PCR, and TCRdb's table has in-frame clones only and misses some. The data show 200,000 or so clones, about 82% seen once. The sample comprised peripheral blood. The source is a woman younger than 45 with acute or convalescent COVID-19.

The chain uses TRBV7-6 and TRBJ1-1; a possible D gene is TRBD1 (6 bases). The CDR3 is made up of 16 amino acids. CDR1 is SGHVS and CDR2 is FNYEAQ in the germline V gene. The germline V and J ends were trimmed by 1 base and 2 bases, with 14 bases remaining between them. CDR3 DNA sequence: TGTGCCAGCAGCTTAGGTGGGGGCCGCCGTAACACTGAAGCTTTCTTT. Its protein product is CASSLGGGRRNTEAFF.

This clone was counted between two and nine times. CDR3 sequence reads: CASSLSAGNGYTF. The CDR3 DNA follows: TGTGCCAGCAGTTTATCGGCAGGGAATGGCTACACCTTC. The chain joins TRBV27 to TRBJ1-2; perhaps TRBD1 as D (5 bases). Germline values: CDR1 MNHEY, CDR2 SMNVEV (reference sequence). V was clipped by 0 bases and J by 6 bases, with 8 bases between them. The CDR3 loop spans 13 amino acids.

This sequence joins TRBV10-3 and TRBJ2-2; the D is unclear. Germline V lookup: CDR1 ENHRY, CDR2 SYGVKD. The germline V and J ends were trimmed by 3 bases and 5 bases, with 7 bases remaining between them. The CDR3 is 13 residues long. This chain's CDR3 is CAISDDTTGELFF. The CDR3 DNA reads TGTGCCATCAGTGACGATACAACCGGGGAGCTGTTTTTT.

The chain combines TRBV12-3 or TRBV12-4 with TRBJ1-6; 8 bases match TRBD1. The CDR3 totals 13 residues. Trimming removed 7 bases from V and 10 bases from J; junction bases left unmatched: 6. Here the CDR3 reads CASKWTGRSPLHF. CDR3 nucleotides: TGTGCCAGCAAATGGACAGGGCGGTCACCCCTCCACTTT.

The chain has TRBV6-2 or TRBV6-3 and TRBJ2-1; 12 nucleotides match TRBD2. V gave up 2 bases and J gave up 7 bases; unmatched junction bases: 9. The CDR3 is 17 amino acids. CDR1 is MNHEY and CDR2 is SVGEGT in the germline V gene. CDR3: CASSYRLAGGPRNEQFF. The CDR3 DNA sequence: TGTGCCAGCAGTTACCGGCTAGCGGGAGGGCCGCGGAATGAGCAGTTCTTC.

This sequence joins TRBV9 and TRBJ1-1; D is undetermined. Germline V lookup: CDR1 SGDLS, CDR2 YYNGEE. This CDR3 has 16 amino acids. The V gene lost 4 bases and the J gene lost 0 bases, with 16 bases spanning the gap. The CDR3 coding sequence is TGTGCCAGCAGCCCGGCGGTAGGCCGTTTGAACACTGAAGCTTTCTTT. Encoded protein: CASSPAVGRLNTEAFF. The variable domain in full, completed from reference TRBV9 and TRBJ1-1, reads DSGVTQTPKHLITATGQRVTLRCSPRSGDLSVYWYQQSLDQGLQFLIQYYNGEERAKGNILERFSAQQFPDLHSELNLSSLELGDSALYFCASSPAVGRLNTEAFFGQGTRLTVV.

This chain uses TRBV29-1 with TRBJ2-7; TRBD2 matches 11 bases. Germline V gene lookup returns CDR1 SQVTM and CDR2 ANQGSEA. The V and J ends lost 4 bases and 7 bases, in that order; junction bases with no gene match: 3. The CDR3 sequence is 12 residues long. Here the CDR3 reads CSVVRLAGEQYF. As DNA, the CDR3 is TGCAGCGTTGTCCGACTAGCGGGGGAGCAGTACTTC.

This clone was recorded once. The CDR3 spells CASSLDLAGNYEQYF. CDR3 in DNA: TGTGCCAGCAGCTTGGATCTAGCGGGCAACTACGAGCAGTACTTC. The rearrangement uses TRBV5-6 and TRBJ2-7; 8 nucleotides agree with TRBD2. CDR1 SGHDT and CDR2 YYEEEE come from the germline V gene. The CDR3 sequence is 15 residues long. Trimming took 0 bases from V and 3 from J; bases not matched to a gene: 5.

The rearrangement joins TRBV7-8 to TRBJ2-7, with TRBD2 identical over 7 bases. CDR1 and CDR2 (germline): SGHVS, FQNEAQ. This CDR3 is 15 amino acids long. V lost 2 bases to trimming and J lost 0 bases; unmatched junction nucleotides: 4. The CDR3 sequence is CASSLKASGSYEQYF. The CDR3 region has the DNA TGTGCCAGCAGCTTAAAGGCTAGCGGCTCCTACGAGCAGTACTTC.